This is a list of T cell receptor beta chains from one sample in a study of identical twins. TCRdb analysed the 5' RACE reads with MiXCR anew, one entry per CDR3 protein. The data contain hundreds of thousands of distinct CDR3 sequences, roughly 6.6% of them singletons. These same data were also listed under a study on yellow fever vaccine responses in identical twins.

The sample consisted of PBMCs. Every receptor here comes from a woman aged 18-29 years in good health. Both conserved end residues are part of each CDR3. D genes are given only for firm matches. Only part of the rows carry a size: once, few, many, or a class if the clone is expanded.

TRBD2	TRBV2	TRBJ2-1	-	CASTRLAGEYNEQFF	TGTGCCAGCACCAGACTAGCGGGGGAATACAATGAGCAGTTCTTC
TRBD2	TRBV12-3/TRBV12-4	TRBJ2-1	few	CASRPLADNEQFF	TGTGCCAGCAGACCCCTAGCGGACAATGAGCAGTTCTTC
-	TRBV10-3	TRBJ2-1	few	CAISESETPGNEQFF	TGTGCCATCAGTGAAAGCGAGACGCCCGGGAATGAGCAGTTCTTC
-	TRBV9	TRBJ2-2	-	CASSVEGTRNTGELFF	TGTGCCAGCAGCGTAGAAGGTACTCGCAACACCGGGGAGCTGTTTTTT
TRBD2	TRBV11-1	TRBJ2-1	-	CASSPEWFWTSLNLTYNEQFF	TGTGCCAGCAGCCCTGAGTGGTTCTGGACTAGCCTAAACCTCACCTACAATGAGCAGTTCTTC
TRBD1	TRBV7-6	TRBJ2-7	few	CASSSRTGRDEQYF	TGTGCCAGCAGCTCGAGGACAGGGCGGGACGAGCAGTACTTC
-	TRBV28	TRBJ2-1	few	CASTDRKTYNEQFF	TGTGCCAGCACTGACAGAAAAACCTACAATGAGCAGTTCTTC
-	TRBV12-3/TRBV12-4	TRBJ2-2	-	CASVGLPNTGELFF	TGTGCCAGCGTGGGACTCCCGAACACCGGGGAGCTGTTTTTT
TRBD2	TRBV10-3	TRBJ2-1	-	CAISDPGLGGINEQFF	TGTGCCATCAGTGACCCGGGACTAGGGGGTATCAATGAGCAGTTCTTC
-	TRBV7-8	TRBJ2-5	few	CASSLAPSPRGETQYF	TGTGCCAGCAGCTTAGCCCCGTCTCCCCGGGGAGAGACCCAGTACTTC
TRBD2	TRBV4-2	TRBJ2-2	many	CASSQPLAGITGELFF	TGTGCCAGCAGCCAGCCTCTAGCGGGAATTACCGGGGAGCTGTTTTTT
-	TRBV4-1	TRBJ2-3	-	CASSQGGRRTDTQYF	TGCGCCAGCAGCCAAGGGGGGAGGCGCACAGATACGCAGTATTTT
-	TRBV29-1	TRBJ2-1	-	CSVEELRIYNEQFF	TGCAGCGTTGAAGAACTGCGGATCTACAATGAGCAGTTCTTC
TRBD2	TRBV6-1	TRBJ2-1	-	CASSEARAGGPSSYNEQFF	TGTGCCAGCAGTGAAGCGCGGGCGGGGGGCCCGAGCTCCTACAATGAGCAGTTCTTC
-	TRBV20-1	TRBJ2-2	-	CSVPHTNTGELFF	TGCAGTGTGCCGCATACGAACACCGGGGAGCTGTTTTTT
-	TRBV12-3/TRBV12-4	TRBJ2-3	few	CASSGRTVTDTQYF	TGTGCCAGCAGTGGGAGGACTGTCACAGATACGCAGTATTTT
-	TRBV29-1	TRBJ1-1	-	CSVADLMNTEAFF	TGCAGCGTTGCTGACCTCATGAACACTGAAGCTTTCTTT
TRBD2	TRBV6-1	TRBJ2-2	many	CASKIELLAGGPAGELFF	TGTGCCAGCAAAATCGAGCTTTTAGCGGGAGGGCCTGCCGGGGAGCTGTTTTTT
TRBD2	TRBV29-1	TRBJ2-1	few	CSVYSAGAYNEQFF	TGCAGCGTTTATTCCGCGGGGGCCTACAATGAGCAGTTCTTC
TRBD2	TRBV24-1	TRBJ2-2	many	CAATSGASTGELFF	TGTGCCGCGACTAGCGGGGCGAGCACCGGGGAGCTGTTTTTT
-	TRBV28	TRBJ1-2	-	CATEINYGYTF	TGTGCCACCGAGATAAACTATGGCTACACCTTC
-	TRBV6-1	TRBJ2-5	-	CASSDRQGETQYF	TGTGCCAGCAGTGACCGGCAGGGAGAGACCCAGTACTTC
TRBD2	TRBV20-1	TRBJ2-1	many	CSARDQGLAGRNEQFF	TGCAGTGCTAGAGATCAGGGACTAGCGGGGAGGAATGAGCAGTTCTTC
TRBD2	TRBV7-9	TRBJ2-7	-	CASSRTSGRESYEQYF	TGTGCCAGCAGCCGGACTAGCGGGAGGGAAAGCTACGAGCAGTACTTC
TRBD1	TRBV7-8	TRBJ1-6	few	CASSLGQGVPSSPLHF	TGTGCCAGCAGCTTAGGGCAGGGGGTACCTTCCTCACCCCTCCACTTT
-	TRBV20-1	TRBJ1-1	-	CSAPELTRPMNTEAFF	TGCAGTGCCCCAGAACTCACACGACCGATGAACACTGAAGCTTTCTTT
TRBD2	TRBV4-1	TRBJ2-1	many	CASSQRTSSYEQFF	TGCGCCAGCAGCCAGCGGACTAGTAGTTATGAGCAGTTCTTC
-	TRBV20-1	TRBJ2-7	-	CSAREQSRYEQYF	TGCAGTGCTAGAGAACAGAGCCGGTACGAGCAGTACTTC
TRBD2	TRBV20-1	TRBJ2-7	-	CSARDQFSGLAAYEQYF	TGCAGTGCTAGAGATCAATTTTCTGGACTAGCGGCCTACGAGCAGTACTTC
-	TRBV20-1	TRBJ1-4	-	CSAMGPQVLSTNEKLFF	TGCAGCGCTATGGGACCCCAGGTCCTCTCAACTAATGAAAAACTGTTTTTT
TRBD2	TRBV20-1	TRBJ2-7	few	CSANLAGVFEQYF	TGCAGTGCTAACCTAGCGGGAGTGTTTGAGCAGTACTTC